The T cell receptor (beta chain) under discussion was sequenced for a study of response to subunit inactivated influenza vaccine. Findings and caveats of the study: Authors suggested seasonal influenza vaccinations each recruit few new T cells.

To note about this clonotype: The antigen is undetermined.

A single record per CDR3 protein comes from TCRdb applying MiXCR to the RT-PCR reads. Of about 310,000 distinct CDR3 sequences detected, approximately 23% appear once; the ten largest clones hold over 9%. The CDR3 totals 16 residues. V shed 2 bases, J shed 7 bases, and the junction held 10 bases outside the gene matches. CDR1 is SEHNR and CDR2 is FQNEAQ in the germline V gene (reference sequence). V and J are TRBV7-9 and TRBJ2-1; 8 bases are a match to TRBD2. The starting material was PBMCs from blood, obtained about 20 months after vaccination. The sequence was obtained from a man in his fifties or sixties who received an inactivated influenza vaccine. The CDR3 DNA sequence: TGTGCCAGCAGCTTATTCAGCGGGAGTTTGACGAATGAGCAGTTCTTC. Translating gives CASSLFSGSLTNEQFF. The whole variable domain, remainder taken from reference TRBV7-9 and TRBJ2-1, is DTGVSQNPRHKITKRGQNVTFRCDPISEHNRLYWYRQTLGQGPEFLTYFQNEAQLEKSRLLSDRFSAERPKGSFSTLEIQRTEQGDSAMYLCASSLFSGSLTNEQFFGPGTRLTVL.